The 28 T cell receptor beta chains below all came from one sample that was sequenced in a study of blood T cell repertoires in COVID-19. Clones were sequenced by immunoSEQ multiplex PCR, and TCRdb holds only the in-frame ones, with some missing. In the table there are approximately 200,000 clones, approximately 80% of which are singletons. The sample consisted of peripheral blood. The receptor source for this set is a human donor with acute or convalescent COVID-19. The donor label of this sample is uncertain.

The genes are TRBV2 and TRBJ2-7; 7 bases match TRBD2. This CDR3 has 18 residues. Germline CDR1 reads SNHLY; CDR2 reads FYNNEI. V dropped 0 bases and J dropped 2; count of bases not matched to a gene: 13. The DNA of the CDR3 is TGTGCCAGCAGTGAAGCGCTTCTGGGAGGGATCAAGACCTACGAGCAGTACTTC. Translating gives CASSEALLGGIKTYEQYF.

This clone was seen a handful of times. V and J are TRBV9 and TRBJ1-4; no clear D. The CDR3 has 16 residues. CDR1 is SGDLS and CDR2 is YYNGEE in the germline V gene. Trimming cost V 0 bases and J 5 bases, with 14 bases left between them. The CDR3 here is CASSVGGGLLNEKLFF. The CDR3 DNA reads TGTGCCAGCAGCGTAGGTGGTGGACTTTTAAATGAAAAACTGTTTTTT. The full variable domain, completed using reference TRBV9 and TRBJ1-4, is DSGVTQTPKHLITATGQRVTLRCSPRSGDLSVYWYQQSLDQGLQFLIQYYNGEERAKGNILERFSAQQFPDLHSELNLSSLELGDSALYFCASSVGGGLLNEKLFFGSGTQLSVL.

The chain links TRBV7-9 to TRBJ2-7; 7 positions agree with TRBD2. The CDR3 runs 15 residues. Germline V gene lookup returns CDR1 SEHNR and CDR2 FQNEAQ (reference sequence). V lost 5 bases, J lost 5 bases, and 12 bases stayed unmatched. The CDR3 bases are TGTGCCAGCAGCCCTTATGGCGGGAGTGGCCACGAGCAGTACTTC. Protein product: CASSPYGGSGHEQYF.

This chain joins TRBV7-9 and TRBJ2-7, with 7 positions matching TRBD2. In germline, CDR1 is SEHNR, CDR2 FQNEAQ (reference sequence). The V gene end was trimmed by 5 bases and the J gene end by 6 bases; junction bases not matched to a gene: 7. CDR3 length: 13 amino acids. CDR3 nucleotides: TGTGCCAGCAGCCGGGACTATATTGGCGAGCAGTACTTC. Translated, it gives CASSRDYIGEQYF.

V and J are TRBV12-3 or TRBV12-4 and TRBJ1-2; D is uncertain. Trimming cost V 7 bases and J 12 bases, with 21 bases left between them. This CDR3 is 13 amino acids long. The DNA for the CDR3 is TGTGCCAGCACCGAGCGCTTACGGCCTTTCAACACCTTC. Its protein product is CASTERLRPFNTF.

The chain carries TRBV4-3 and TRBJ2-7; D perhaps matches TRBD2 (6 bases). CDR1 and CDR2 from the germline V gene are LGHNA and YSLEER. The germline V and J ends were trimmed by 0 bases and 7 bases, with 19 bases remaining between them. There are 16 residues in the CDR3. As DNA, the CDR3 is TGCGCCAGCAGCCAAGACCTTTCGACCACGGCGGGGGAGCAGTACTTC. Its translation: CASSQDLSTTAGEQYF.

The chain joins TRBV28 to TRBJ1-1; possible D gene TRBD1, 6 bases. Germline V gives CDR1 MDHEN, CDR2 SYDVKM. The V end was cut by 8 bases, the J end by 3 bases, with 19 bases between. The CDR3 sequence is 15 residues long. CDR3 DNA sequence: TGTGCCAGCCGTGTGGGGGGGGCTGGGTACACTGAAGCTTTCTTT. As protein: CASRVGGAGYTEAFF. Filled out from reference TRBV28 and TRBJ1-1, the complete variable domain reads DVKVTQSSRYLVKRTGEKVFLECVQDMDHENMFWYRQDPGLGLRLIYFSYDVKMKEKGDIPEGYSVSREKKERFSLILESASTNQTSMYLCASRVGGAGYTEAFFGQGTRLTVV.

CDR3 in amino acids: CAAGRAYEQYF. Here the CDR3 DNA reads TGTGCCGCGGGACGGGCCTACGAGCAGTACTTC. V and J are TRBV7-9 and TRBJ2-7, with a tentative D call TRBD2 (6 bases). The CDR3 runs to 11 residues. Germline assignment: CDR1 SEHNR and CDR2 FQNEAQ (reference sequence). V gave up 11 bases and J gave up 2 bases, with 10 bases separating them. The full variable domain, rest sourced from reference TRBV7-9 and TRBJ2-7, is DTGVSQNPRHKITKRGQNVTFRCDPISEHNRLYWYRQTLGQGPEFLTYFQNEAQLEKSRLLSDRFSAERPKGSFSTLEIQRTEQGDSAMYLCAAGRAYEQYFGPGTRLTVT.

The chain uses TRBV10-3 and TRBJ1-1; TRBD1 matches 8 bases. CDR1 ENHRY and CDR2 SYGVKD come from the germline V gene. This CDR3 has 14 amino acids. V lost 6 bases to trimming and J lost 0 bases; unmatched junction nucleotides: 3. Here the CDR3 reads CAIRRTGLNTEAFF. CDR3 in DNA: TGTGCCATCAGGAGGACAGGGCTGAACACTGAAGCTTTCTTT.

In its sample, this clone was seen many times. The V and J genes are TRBV20-1 and TRBJ2-1, with 15 bases fitting TRBD2. This CDR3 has 17 amino acids. V lost 3 bases, J lost 5 bases, and 8 bases stayed unmatched. Germline CDR1 DFQATT, CDR2 SNEGSKA (reference sequence). CDR3 region: CSASPGTSGRWNNEQFF. CDR3 bases: TGCAGTGCTAGTCCCGGGACTAGCGGGAGGTGGAACAATGAGCAGTTCTTC.

The rearrangement links TRBV4-1 to TRBJ2-7; weak D call: TRBD1 (6 bases). This CDR3 spans 16 amino acids. Germline V gene sequence: CDR1 MGHRA, CDR2 YSYEKL. Trimming shortened V by 2 bases and J by 3 bases, and 17 bases separated the two germline ends. CDR3 protein: CASSQTQGFSLYEQYF. The CDR3, as DNA: TGCGCCAGCAGCCAAACTCAGGGGTTTAGCCTCTACGAGCAGTACTTC.

The rearrangement links TRBV2 to TRBJ1-2; D perhaps matches TRBD1 (5 bases). Germline lookup yields CDR1 SNHLY and CDR2 FYNNEI. The CDR3 is 15 residues long. The ends were cut back, 6 bases at V and 0 bases at J, with 14 bases in the middle. The CDR3 DNA sequence: TGTGCCAGCAGCGCGAGACAGTTCTCTAACTATGGCTACACCTTC. The encoded protein is CASSARQFSNYGYTF.

The chain uses TRBV18 and TRBJ1-2; D unresolved. The CDR3 covers 10 residues. The germline gives CDR1 KGHSH, CDR2 LQKENI. The V end lost 10 bases, the J end lost 8 bases, and 11 bases lay between the germline ends. The CDR3 here is CAIPFGGYTF. For the CDR3, the DNA is TGTGCCATCCCCTTCGGGGGCTACACCTTC.

There are many counts of this clone. This chain connects TRBV7-9 to TRBJ2-5; TRBD1 is a possible D gene (6 bases). Germline-derived CDR1 and CDR2 are SEHNR and FQNEAQ (reference sequence). V was shortened by 5 bases and J by 1 base, with 14 bases between the two germline ends. The CDR3 length is 15 residues. CDR3 sequence: CASSPGVGFQETQYF. The CDR3 bases are TGTGCCAGCAGCCCAGGGGTGGGTTTCCAAGAGACCCAGTACTTC.

This chain connects TRBV7-6 to TRBJ2-7; 11 bases are a match to TRBD2. CDR3 size: 15 residues. Germline CDR1 and CDR2: SGHVS and FNYEAQ. The junction had 7 bases not matched to a gene; V was cut back by 4 bases and J by 5 bases. This CDR3 reads CASSSGGSGRDEQYF. The CDR3 nucleotides are TGTGCCAGCAGCTCAGGAGGTAGCGGGAGGGACGAGCAGTACTTC.

The rearrangement links TRBV9 to TRBJ1-2; 7 bases fit TRBD1. Trimming took 3 bases from V and 4 from J; bases not matched to a gene: 3. The germline V gene encodes CDR1 SGDLS and CDR2 YYNGEE. This CDR3 has 13 amino acids. CDR3 residues: CASSGQGFYGYTF. The CDR3 DNA follows: TGTGCCAGCAGCGGACAGGGTTTCTATGGCTACACCTTC.

V and J are TRBV6-5 and TRBJ1-5; 9 bases agree with TRBD1. The CDR3 is 13 residues long. In germline, CDR1 is MNHEY, CDR2 SVGAGI. With 8 bases clipped from V and 6 bases from J, the junction kept 5 bases outside the gene matches. CDR3 in DNA: TGTGCCAGCGCGGGACAGGGTCTTCAGCCCCAGCATTTT. This sequence encodes CASAGQGLQPQHF.

V is TRBV9 and J is TRBJ1-5; 7 nucleotides align to TRBD1. The CDR3 length is 15 residues. V dropped 3 bases and J dropped 5; count of bases not matched to a gene: 8. Germline V gene sequence: CDR1 SGDLS, CDR2 YYNGEE. The CDR3 region has the DNA TGTGCCAGCAGCGCAGGGGGAGACAGGGATCAGCCCCAGCATTTT. It specifies CASSAGGDRDQPQHF.

The rearrangement uses TRBV19 and TRBJ1-3; D is unclear. The CDR3 runs to 15 residues. Germline CDR1 is LNHDA and CDR2 is SQIVND (reference sequence). V dropped 4 bases and J dropped 4 bases, with 14 bases sitting between them. The CDR3 loop is CASSTDFFPGNTIYF. The CDR3 DNA follows: TGTGCCAGTAGTACAGACTTCTTCCCCGGAAACACCATATATTTT.

The chain links TRBV7-2 to TRBJ2-3; maybe TRBD2 (5 bases). This CDR3 spans 14 amino acids. The V gene's germline CDR1 is SGHTA and CDR2 FQGNSA. Trimming pared 8 bases from V and 3 bases from J, leaving 15 bases between. The CDR3 sequence is CASPRGPGTDTQYF. The CDR3 region has the DNA TGTGCCAGCCCGCGAGGGCCGGGTACAGATACGCAGTATTTT.

This clone was detected once. The CDR3 bases are TGTGCCAGCAGCCAGACAGGGGCCGGGTCCTATGGCTACACCTTC. Residues: CASSQTGAGSYGYTF. V is TRBV14 and J is TRBJ1-2, with 8 bases that match TRBD1. The CDR3 runs to 15 residues. Unmatched junction bases numbered 7, after V lost 3 bases and J lost 4 bases. Germline V gene lookup returns CDR1 SGHDN and CDR2 FVKESK.

The gene calls are TRBV7-2 and TRBJ2-5; 7 positions match TRBD1. From germline, CDR1 is SGHTA and CDR2 FQGNSA. The CDR3 totals 13 residues. V dropped 7 bases and J dropped 2; count of bases not matched to a gene: 4. This CDR3 is CASNGDRQETQYF. In nucleotides, the CDR3 is TGTGCCAGCAACGGGGACAGACAAGAGACCCAGTACTTC.

This chain uses TRBV10-3 with TRBJ2-1; 9 positions match TRBD2. The length of the CDR3 is 21 residues. CDR1 is ENHRY and CDR2 is SYGVKD in the germline V gene. V was clipped by 3 bases and J by 8 bases; unmatched bases: 26. DNA of the CDR3: TGTGCCATCAGTGACCAAGGGGGTAATCGGCGGGAGGGCCCCTGGCGATATGAGCAGTTCTTC. This translates into CAISDQGGNRREGPWRYEQFF.

The chain recombines TRBV5-5 with TRBJ1-1, with a tentative D call TRBD1 (6 bases). The CDR3 has 14 residues. The germline CDR1 and CDR2 sequences are SGHKS and YYEKEE (reference sequence). V gave up 3 bases and J gave up 6 bases, with 15 bases separating them. Here the CDR3 reads CASSSGQLGAEAFF. In DNA form, the CDR3 reads TGTGCCAGCAGCTCCGGACAGTTGGGCGCTGAAGCTTTCTTT.

V and J are TRBV28 and TRBJ1-5; D is uncertain. V was shortened by 4 bases and J by 11 bases, with 18 bases between the two germline ends. Germline V lookup: CDR1 MDHEN, CDR2 SYDVKM. This CDR3 contains 14 residues. CDR3 DNA sequence: TGTGCCAGCAGTTCCGAGGGTACAGTGCTGGCCCAGCATTTT. The encoded protein is CASSSEGTVLAQHF.

This clone appeared a few times. The rearrangement uses TRBV19 and TRBJ1-5; perhaps TRBD1 as D (6 bases). Germline values: CDR1 LNHDA, CDR2 SQIVND (reference sequence). CDR3 length equals 13 residues. Trimming stripped 5 bases from V and 3 bases from J, with 8 bases between. This chain's CDR3 is CASSGQNNQPQHF. In DNA form, the CDR3 reads TGTGCCAGTAGTGGACAGAACAATCAGCCCCAGCATTTT. Combining the CDR3 with reference TRBV19 and TRBJ1-5 gives the whole variable domain DGGITQSPKYLFRKEGQNVTLSCEQNLNHDAMYWYRQDPGQGLRLIYYSQIVNDFQKGDIAEGYSVSREKKESFPLTVTSAQKNPTAFYLCASSGQNNQPQHFGDGTRLSIL.

This chain links TRBV27 with TRBJ2-7, with 7 bases identical to TRBD2. CDR1 is MNHEY and CDR2 is SMNVEV in the germline V gene (reference sequence). V was clipped by 6 bases and J by 6 bases; unmatched bases: 8. CDR3 size: 13 residues. CDR3 sequence reads: CASSRAGWSEQYF. CDR3 nucleotides: TGTGCCAGCAGCCGAGCGGGGTGGTCCGAGCAGTACTTC.

The genes are TRBV20-1 and TRBJ1-6; 8 bases fit TRBD1. With V trimmed by 3 bases and J by 11 bases, 15 bases remained unmatched. The CDR3 sequence is 16 residues long. Germline CDR1 DFQATT, CDR2 SNEGSKA (reference sequence). CDR3 coding DNA: TGCAGTGCTAGTGGATACGCAGGGGGCGGTGGAGCACCCCTCCACTTT. This sequence encodes CSASGYAGGGGAPLHF.